This T cell receptor beta chain was observed in a study of shared clonotypes between healthy human individuals. CDR1 LNHDA and CDR2 SQIVND come from the germline V gene (reference sequence). V lost 8 bases to trimming and J lost 0 bases, with 11 bases between them. This CDR3 region has 14 residues. The authors loaded roughly 200 ng DNA, 25,000 to 30,000 T cell genomes, into sorted-subset replicate PCRs. Sequencing was performed with immunoSEQ multiplex PCR; in TCRdb, only in-frame clones are kept and a portion is missing. There are over 2 million clones in the sample; roughly 95% occur only once, and 0.13% lies in the top ten. Notes on this clone: The antigen is undetermined.

General study findings and limits: Generation probabilities of non-shared clonotypes were lower (relative to those shared by all four donors).

The chain recombines TRBV19 with TRBJ1-3; D is undetermined. Sequenced input: naive CD4+ T cells sorted from blood. Subset: CD45RA+ positively selected. The source is a man younger than 30 in good health. The CDR3 sequence is CASCQDGSGNTIYF. The CDR3 DNA is TGTGCCAGTTGTCAGGACGGCTCTGGAAACACCATATATTTT.